Below are 18 T cell receptor beta chains sequenced from a single sample in a study of blood T cell repertoires in COVID-19. Generated by immunoSEQ multiplex PCR, the TCRdb table keeps only in-frame clones and is missing some. This table holds approximately 250,000 clones, 75% to 90% found once. The sequencing sample was made of peripheral blood. These receptors came from a woman aged 65 to 85 with COVID-19, enrolled during active disease.

The chain couples TRBV3-1 (or the pseudogene TRBV3-2) to TRBJ2-1; 9 bases line up with TRBD1. CDR3 size: 15 residues. The V and J ends lost 3 bases and 5 bases, in that order; junction bases with no gene match: 5. Germline V gene sequence: CDR1 LGHDT, CDR2 YNNKEL (reference sequence). The CDR3 is CASSQGTGPDNEQFF. The CDR3 DNA reads as TGTGCCAGCAGCCAGGGGACAGGGCCGGACAATGAGCAGTTCTTC.

The chain has TRBV9 and TRBJ1-1, with D uncertain. Germline-derived CDR1 and CDR2 are SGDLS and YYNGEE. This CDR3 is built from 15 residues. Deletions cut 0 bases from V and 1 base from J, with 10 bases between. DNA for the CDR3: TGTGCCAGCAGCGTAGGAGGACTCCAGAACACTGAAGCTTTCTTT. The encoded protein is CASSVGGLQNTEAFF. Full variable domain (remainder filled in from reference TRBV9 and TRBJ1-1): DSGVTQTPKHLITATGQRVTLRCSPRSGDLSVYWYQQSLDQGLQFLIQYYNGEERAKGNILERFSAQQFPDLHSELNLSSLELGDSALYFCASSVGGLQNTEAFFGQGTRLTVV.

This chain uses TRBV11-2 with TRBJ2-1; 10 positions match TRBD2. This CDR3 has 15 residues. The germline V gene encodes CDR1 SGHAT and CDR2 FQNNGV. The V segment lost 5 bases and the J segment 4 bases; nucleotides outside the gene matches: 5. CDR3 amino acids: CASSTTSGVYNEQFF. CDR3 sequence (DNA): TGTGCCAGCAGCACAACTAGCGGGGTTTACAATGAGCAGTTCTTC.

The rearrangement links TRBV9 to TRBJ2-2; 8 positions match TRBD1. The V gene's germline CDR1 is SGDLS and CDR2 YYNGEE. The CDR3 is 14 residues long. With V trimmed by 4 bases and J by 5 bases, 4 bases remained unmatched. This chain's CDR3 is CASSRTGQTGELFF. The CDR3 nucleotides are TGTGCCAGCAGCAGGACAGGGCAGACCGGGGAGCTGTTTTTT.

This clone was seen at least ten times. The rearrangement uses TRBV7-2 and TRBJ1-1; tentative D call: TRBD1 (5 bases). V was clipped by 5 bases and J by 6 bases, with 13 bases between them. This CDR3 is 13 amino acids long. Looked up from germline, CDR1 is SGHTA and CDR2 is FQGNSA. CDR3 sequence: CASSPSGRAEAFF. The CDR3 bases are TGTGCCAGCAGCCCATCAGGGAGGGCTGAAGCTTTCTTT. The variable domain in full, with the rest retrieved from reference TRBV7-2 and TRBJ1-1, is GAGVSQSPSNKVTEKGKDVELRCDPISGHTALYWYRQSLGQGLEFLIYFQGNSAPDKSGLPSDRFSAERTGGSVSTLTIQRTQQEDSAVYLCASSPSGRAEAFFGQGTRLTVV.

The chain joins TRBV7-6 to TRBJ1-6; 10 nucleotides line up with TRBD1. Germline V gene sequence: CDR1 SGHVS, CDR2 FNYEAQ. Trimming cost V 5 bases and J 4 bases; bases outside gene matches: 5. The CDR3 totals 16 residues. The CDR3 DNA follows: TGTGCCAGCAGCCCCGGACAGGGGGTTTATAATTCACCCCTCCACTTT. It specifies CASSPGQGVYNSPLHF.

The rearrangement links TRBV7-2 to TRBJ2-6; a weak D match, TRBD2 (7 bases). The CDR3 totals 16 residues. Germline lookup yields CDR1 SGHTA and CDR2 FQGNSA. The ends were cut back, 4 bases at V and 2 bases at J, with 12 bases in the middle. In DNA, the CDR3 is TGTGCCAGCAGCTCTACAGGGAGGGCTGGGGCCAACGTCCTGACTTTC. Translated: CASSSTGRAGANVLTF.

The chain joins TRBV19 to TRBJ1-2, with 7 bases identical to TRBD1. The CDR3 is made up of 13 amino acids. The germline V gene has CDR1 LNHDA and CDR2 SQIVND (reference sequence). V lost 6 bases and J lost 4; bases outside the gene matches: 5. CDR3 sequence (DNA): TGTGCCAGTAGCAGGGGGGACACCTATGGCTACACCTTC. Amino acid sequence: CASSRGDTYGYTF.

The CDR3 bases are TGTGCCAGCAGCGCAGGACAGCGTGGAAACACCATATATTTT. Translating gives CASSAGQRGNTIYF. The chain is built from TRBV9 and TRBJ1-3, with a possible D match to TRBD1 (6 bases). Germline V gives CDR1 SGDLS, CDR2 YYNGEE. The V end was cut by 3 bases, the J end by 3 bases, with 10 bases between. The CDR3 length is 14 residues.

The V and J genes are TRBV3-1 (or the pseudogene TRBV3-2) and TRBJ2-7; maybe TRBD2 (6 bases). From germline, CDR1 is LGHDT and CDR2 YNNKEL (reference sequence). CDR3 length: 14 amino acids. The ends were cut back, 3 bases at V and 2 bases at J, with 11 bases in the middle. CDR3 region: CASSHTGRPYEQYF. The CDR3 region has the DNA TGTGCCAGCAGCCATACCGGGAGACCCTACGAGCAGTACTTC.

The chain has TRBV19 and TRBJ1-2, with 7 bases matching TRBD1. The CDR3 spans 15 residues. Germline trimming cut 5 bases from V and 0 bases from J; bases unmatched to any gene: 6. The V gene's germline CDR1 is LNHDA and CDR2 SQIVND (reference sequence). CDR3 sequence: CASSPRTGPNYGYTF. The CDR3 nucleotides are TGTGCCAGTAGTCCACGGACAGGCCCTAACTATGGCTACACCTTC.

The chain is built from TRBV7-2 and TRBJ1-6, with unresolved D. The CDR3 runs 15 residues. Germline values: CDR1 SGHTA, CDR2 FQGNSA. Trimming cost V 0 bases and J 9 bases, with 12 bases left between them. CDR3 region: CASSLASGRFSPLHF. CDR3 sequence (DNA): TGTGCCAGCAGCTTAGCCTCTGGGAGGTTTTCACCCCTCCACTTT.

This chain connects TRBV12-3 or TRBV12-4 to TRBJ2-2; no reliable D call. The CDR3 consists of 13 residues. The V gene lost 6 bases and the J gene lost 8 bases, with 13 bases spanning the gap. The CDR3 loop reads CASSLSQLGELFF. As DNA, the CDR3 is TGTGCCAGCAGCCTTTCTCAGTTGGGGGAGCTGTTTTTT.

This clone was detected only a few times. The genes are TRBV6-4 and TRBJ2-3, with TRBD2 matching 7 bases. J was trimmed by 6 bases and V by 3 bases; bases with no gene match: 6. Germline V lookup: CDR1 MRHNA, CDR2 SNTAGT. The CDR3 spans 14 residues. CDR3 coding DNA: TGTGCCAGCAGTGAGGCCGGGGGGAAGGATACGCAGTATTTT. Protein: CASSEAGGKDTQYF.

The chain uses TRBV24-1 and TRBJ1-5; no definite D call. This CDR3 is built from 15 residues. Germline CDR1 and CDR2: KGHDR and SFDVKD. Trimming left V 1 base short and J 10 bases short, with 16 bases between. This CDR3 reads CATSDLRYGSQPQHF. For the CDR3, the DNA is TGTGCCACCAGTGATTTAAGATACGGGTCCCAACCCCAGCATTTT.

The chain uses TRBV2 and TRBJ1-6; 10 bases match TRBD1. The CDR3 has 16 residues. Germline V gene sequence: CDR1 SNHLY, CDR2 FYNNEI. The V gene end was trimmed by 6 bases and the J gene end by 7 bases; junction bases not matched to a gene: 9. CDR3 bases: TGTGCCAGCAGCCCGACAGGGGGCCTGTTGAATTCACCCCTCCACTTT. Protein: CASSPTGGLLNSPLHF. The complete variable domain, with remaining parts taken from reference TRBV2 and TRBJ1-6, reads EPEVTQTPSHQVTQMGQEVILRCVPISNHLYFYWYRQILGQKVEFLVSFYNNEISEKSEIFDDQFSVERPDGSNFTLKIRSTKLEDSAMYFCASSPTGGLLNSPLHFGNGTRLTVT.

The chain joins TRBV19 to TRBJ2-2; 7 nucleotides match TRBD1. Germline V gene data show CDR1 as LNHDA and CDR2 as SQIVND (reference sequence). The junction had 2 bases not matched to a gene; V was cut back by 5 bases and J by 5 bases. The CDR3 spans 13 residues. CDR3 nucleotides: TGTGCCAGTAGTTCACAGGGGACCGGGGAGCTGTTTTTT. Encoded protein: CASSSQGTGELFF.

V usage is TRBV6-6 and J usage is TRBJ1-1; D might be TRBD1 (5 bases). Trimming took 0 bases from V and 5 from J, leaving 10 bases between them. The CDR3 runs 14 residues. Germline lookup yields CDR1 MNHNY and CDR2 SVGAGI (reference sequence). CDR3 bases: TGTGCCAGCAGTTACTCAACAGCAGGGACTGAAGCTTTCTTT. It yields the protein CASSYSTAGTEAFF.